The 18 T cell receptor beta chains given below trace back to one sample, sequenced in a study of blood T cell repertoires in COVID-19. Sequenced by immunoSEQ multiplex PCR; TCRdb stores in-frame clones only, minus some. The sample has 30,000 to 40,000 clones, about 91% seen once; the top ten hold about 5%. What was sequenced was peripheral blood. These receptors came from a woman aged 70-85 years with active COVID-19.

The CDR3 sequence is CASSLPGRGGHTGELFF. The CDR3 region has the DNA TGCGCCAGCAGCCTCCCCGGGAGGGGGGGGCACACCGGGGAGCTGTTTTTT. The chain links TRBV4-1 to TRBJ2-2; 8 nucleotides agree with TRBD2. There are 17 residues in the CDR3. CDR1 MGHRA and CDR2 YSYEKL come from the germline V gene. With V trimmed by 4 bases and J by 3 bases, 10 bases remained unmatched.

The chain uses TRBV3-1 (or the pseudogene TRBV3-2) and TRBJ2-3; 7 bases fit TRBD2. CDR1 is LGHDT and CDR2 is YNNKEL in the germline V gene (reference sequence). V was pared by 6 bases and J by 5 bases, with 5 bases of the junction left unmatched. The CDR3 contains 13 residues. The CDR3 protein is CASSRGGIDTQYF. The CDR3 nucleotides read TGTGCCAGCAGTCGCGGGGGAATAGATACGCAGTATTTT.

The chain links TRBV7-9 to TRBJ2-2; 7 bases are shared with TRBD1. Per germline, CDR1 SEHNR and CDR2 FQNEAQ (reference sequence). V shed 3 bases and J 4 bases; nucleotides not matched to a gene: 5. The length of the CDR3 is 15 residues. CDR3 in amino acids: CASSFPQGTTGELFF. The CDR3, as DNA: TGTGCCAGCAGCTTTCCACAGGGGACCACCGGGGAGCTGTTTTTT.

Worth noting for this clone: The sample has other DNA sequences that encode this CDR3 too. The chain is built from TRBV12-3 or TRBV12-4 and TRBJ2-3; D uncertain. The length of the CDR3 is 13 residues. V lost 2 bases to trimming and J lost 4 bases, with 7 bases between them. The CDR3 coding sequence is TGTGCCAGCAGTTTAAGTGAGGCAGATACGCAGTATTTT. It specifies CASSLSEADTQYF.

V is TRBV5-4 and J is TRBJ2-3; 15 bases line up with TRBD2. In germline, CDR1 is SGHNT, CDR2 YYREEE (reference sequence). The CDR3 runs to 16 residues. J lost 10 bases, V lost 4 bases, and 10 bases had no gene match. CDR3 coding DNA: TGTGCCAGCAGCCCCCCGGGACTAGCGGGGGGAAGGCCGCAGTATTTT. Encoded protein: CASSPPGLAGGRPQYF. The full variable domain, rest sourced from reference TRBV5-4 and TRBJ2-3, is ETGVTQSPTHLIKTRGQQVTLRCSSQSGHNTVSWYQQALGQGPQFIFQYYREEENGRGNFPPRFSGLQFPNYSSELNVNALELDDSALYLCASSPPGLAGGRPQYFGPGTRLTVL.

The V and J genes are TRBV10-1 and TRBJ1-1; tentatively, D is TRBD1 (5 bases). CDR1 is WNHNN and CDR2 is SYGVQD in the germline V gene (reference sequence). The CDR3 loop spans 15 amino acids. Trimming removed 3 bases from V and 0 bases from J, with 11 bases in between. This CDR3 reads CASSETTGMNTEAFF. CDR3 nucleotide sequence: TGCGCCAGCAGTGAAACTACAGGAATGAACACTGAAGCTTTCTTT.

The chain couples TRBV7-2 to TRBJ1-4, with D possibly TRBD1 on 6 matching bases. Germline CDR1 SGHTA, CDR2 FQGNSA. V was cut by 5 bases and J by 0 bases, with 13 bases left in between. The CDR3 sequence is 16 residues long. The DNA of the CDR3 is TGTGCCAGCAGCCCGAGACAGGCGGCAACTAATGAAAAACTGTTTTTT. Protein sequence: CASSPRQAATNEKLFF.

The chain combines TRBV13 with TRBJ2-7; 9 bases align to TRBD1. Germline assignment: CDR1 PRHDT and CDR2 FYEKMQ (reference sequence). This CDR3 has 16 amino acids. V shed 4 bases, J shed 2 bases, and the junction held 9 bases outside the gene matches. Here the CDR3 DNA reads TGTGCCAGCAGCTCCCTCGGACAGGGGTATACCTACGAGCAGTACTTC. Protein: CASSSLGQGYTYEQYF.

The chain employs TRBV28 and TRBJ1-5; D gene ambiguous. This CDR3 contains 12 residues. CDR1 and CDR2 (germline): MDHEN, SYDVKM. Trimming took 6 bases from V and 8 from J, leaving 11 bases between them. The CDR3 region has the DNA TGTGCCAGCAGCCCGGGTCGGGAGCCCCAGCATTTT. This sequence encodes CASSPGREPQHF.

As for this clone: The germline gene is not matched at one end of the junction; a read error may be the cause. The chain links TRBV7-7 to TRBJ2-5; 14 positions match TRBD2. This CDR3 comprises 16 residues. The V gene's germline CDR1 is SSHAT and CDR2 FNYEAQ (reference sequence). The CDR3 nucleotides are TGTGCTAGCAGCCCCCTGACTAGCGGGGGGGAAGAGACCCAGTACTTC. This sequence encodes CASSPLTSGGEETQYF.

The genes are TRBV6-6 and TRBJ1-5; 9 bases match TRBD1. CDR1 is MNHNY and CDR2 is SVGAGI in the germline V gene (reference sequence). V lost 6 bases, J lost 2 bases, and 8 bases stayed unmatched. CDR3 size: 16 residues. The CDR3 bases are TGTGCCAGCAGACCCGGACAGGGGCCGGGCAATCAGCCCCAGCATTTT. Its protein product is CASRPGQGPGNQPQHF.

The chain recombines TRBV1 with TRBJ2-1; the D call of TRBD2 is as the table states it, not checked on the DNA. TRBV1 is tagged as a pseudogene. The CDR3 runs to 16 residues. The CDR3 DNA is TGCACCAGCAGCCGGGTCCGCGGAGCAGAGAACAATGAGCAGTTCTTC. The encoded protein is CTSSRVRGAENNEQFF.

This clone appeared a few times. J is TRBJ1-4 and V is TRBV7-9, with D maybe TRBD1 (5 bases). The CDR3 is made up of 14 amino acids. The germline V and J ends were trimmed by 4 bases and 5 bases, with 11 bases remaining between them. CDR1 is SEHNR, CDR2 FQNEAQ, per germline (reference sequence). The CDR3 loop is CASSSRQMNEKLFF. DNA for the CDR3: TGTGCCAGCAGCTCGAGACAGATGAATGAAAAACTGTTTTTT.

This chain uses TRBV4-2 with TRBJ2-5; the match to TRBD2 covers 7 bases. J was trimmed by 5 bases and V by 4 bases; bases with no gene match: 13. CDR3 size: 16 residues. The germline V gene encodes CDR1 LGHNA and CDR2 YNFKEQ. Here the CDR3 reads CASSPMVGGAGETQYF. The CDR3 DNA reads as TGTGCCAGCAGCCCGATGGTGGGAGGGGCAGGGGAGACCCAGTACTTC.

The genes are TRBV19 and TRBJ2-1; 7 bases are a match to TRBD1. J gave up 2 bases and V 7 bases, and 2 bases lay outside the gene matches. The CDR3 has 13 residues. Germline assignment: CDR1 LNHDA and CDR2 SQIVND (reference sequence). The CDR3 spells CASKGQPYNEQFF. The CDR3 DNA is TGTGCCAGTAAGGGACAGCCCTACAATGAGCAGTTCTTC.

The V gene is TRBV6-2 or TRBV6-3, the J gene TRBJ1-2, with a tentative D call TRBD1 (6 bases). V lost 0 bases and J 2 bases, leaving 13 bases between the germline ends. The germline CDR1 and CDR2 sequences are MNHEY and SVGEGT. CDR3 length: 16 residues. Written as DNA, the CDR3 is TGTGCCAGCAGTTACTCGACAAGGGGGTCCAACTATGGCTACACCTTC. This sequence encodes CASSYSTRGSNYGYTF.

This clone has a single count. For the CDR3, the DNA is TGTGCCAGCTGTCCCACCGGGGATACGCAGTATTTT. It translates to CASCPTGDTQYF. The chain links TRBV6-6 to TRBJ2-3; D not certain. V shed 8 bases and J shed 6 bases, with 12 bases lying between them. Germline V gene data show CDR1 as MNHNY and CDR2 as SVGAGI (reference sequence). This CDR3 has 12 residues.

The genes are TRBV5-1 and TRBJ2-2, with D possibly matching TRBD2 (5 bases). There are 16 residues in the CDR3. Trimming cost V 2 bases and J 1 base, with 12 bases left between them. The germline V gene has CDR1 SGHRS and CDR2 YFSETQ. DNA for the CDR3: TGCGCCAGCAGCTTTTTATCCCGGGGGAACACCGGGGAGCTGTTTTTT. As protein: CASSFLSRGNTGELFF. Based on the CDR3 plus reference TRBV5-1 and TRBJ2-2, the full variable domain is KAGVTQTPRYLIKTRGQQVTLSCSPISGHRSVSWYQQTPGQGLQFLFEYFSETQRNKGNFPGRFSGRQFSNSRSEMNVSTLELGDSALYLCASSFLSRGNTGELFFGEGSRLTVL.